This T cell receptor beta chain was identified in a study of CD8 T cells in ankylosing spondylitis. Regarding the study as a whole: What appeared characteristic of ankylosing spondylitis blood was a TCR beta motif of fewer than ten highly homologous variants. A number of the motif variants had already been described in reactive arthritis synovial fluid and blood.

From germline, CDR1 is SQVTM and CDR2 ANQGSEA. The CDR3 runs to 13 residues. J lost 5 bases, V lost 6 bases, and 8 bases had no gene match. TCRdb re-called the 5' RACE reads through MiXCR, storing one row per CDR3 protein. Seen here are some 700,000 distinct CDR3 sequences, roughly 20% observed once, and the top ten hold around 20%. In regard to this clonotype: Its antigen is unknown.

The chain recombines TRBV29-1 with TRBJ2-3; 7 nucleotides match TRBD2. The sample comprised blood, either unsorted or a sorted T cell fraction (not recorded which). This receptor was identified in a male donor with ankylosing spondylitis. CDR3 in amino acids: CSVGDYQIDTQYF. The CDR3 DNA reads TGCAGCGTCGGGGACTACCAGATAGATACGCAGTATTTT.